The present T cell receptor (beta chain) was sequenced within a study of siplizumab effects on memory and regulatory T cells. Study outcomes and limitations: A minor share of alloreactive clones matched unstimulated subsets. Alloreactive sequences from unstimulated CD4+ memory cells fell significantly with siplizumab.

Per sample, about 10^5 TCR templates underwent assay. Method: immunoSEQ multiplex PCR; TCRdb's copy keeps in-frame clones and lacks some. The sample has about 100,000 clones; 92% are singletons. CDR1 is SGHAT and CDR2 is FQNNGV in the germline V gene. CDR3 length: 15 amino acids. The germline V and J ends were trimmed by 2 bases and 1 base, with 8 bases remaining between them. Turning to this clone: Antigen specificity is unknown.

This clonotype was sampled from a human donor in good health. V gene TRBV11-2 combines with J gene TRBJ2-2; D unresolved. The specimen sequenced was Tregs sorted from blood. CDR3 bases: TGTGCCAGCAGCTTAAATACAGAGAACACCGGGGAGCTGTTTTTT. Translation: CASSLNTENTGELFF.